This TCR beta chain was obtained from a study of radiotherapy plus CTLA-4 blockade in lung cancer (dated by TCRdb to the late 2010s). About the full investigation: Objective responses were observed in 18% of enrolled patients, and disease control was achieved in around 28%. What the study reported, not specific to this receptor: The strongest predictors of response, as reported, were early dynamic changes in blood T cell clones along with a rise in serum interferon-beta after radiation. After treatment with radiotherapy and ipilimumab, TCR clones that originated in tumors expanded in peripheral blood.

Remarks on this clone: Its cognate antigen has yet to be identified. Base qualities are not provided; no much larger clone lies one nucleotide away.

The study evaluated CTLA-4 blockade (ipilimumab) given together with focal radiation therapy in patients who had chemo-refractory metastatic non-small-cell lung cancer. Sequences SGHRS (CDR1) and YFSETQ (CDR2) are obtained from the germline V gene. Relative to germline, V is missing 0 bases and J is missing 9 bases, with 3 bases of the junction outside any gene match. From its cysteine to its phenylalanine, the CDR3 spans 12 amino acids. Of the read, only the CDR3 DNA is kept; its 36 bases are in frame from base 1. Library preparation used the immunoSEQ multiplex PCR assay. TCRdb provides this immuneACCESS table in a form limited to in-frame rearrangements. Some clones are lacking; in checked studies, under half of them reflect an unresolved V gene, and why the rest are absent is not known. This sample comprises roughly 59,000 clones, about 70% of them detected only once. The top ten constitute about 8% of the sample.

The V and J genes are TRBV5-1 and TRBJ2-7, with 7 bases in between that match TRBD1. The clonotype comes from a human donor with non-small cell lung cancer whose response to radiotherapy plus ipilimumab could not be evaluated. The sequenced sample was peripheral blood, obtained from a patient treated with radiotherapy plus ipilimumab. This receptor carries the CDR3 CASSLDRGGQYF. The DNA sequence reads TGCGCCAGCAGCTTGGACAGGGGCGGGCAGTACTTC.